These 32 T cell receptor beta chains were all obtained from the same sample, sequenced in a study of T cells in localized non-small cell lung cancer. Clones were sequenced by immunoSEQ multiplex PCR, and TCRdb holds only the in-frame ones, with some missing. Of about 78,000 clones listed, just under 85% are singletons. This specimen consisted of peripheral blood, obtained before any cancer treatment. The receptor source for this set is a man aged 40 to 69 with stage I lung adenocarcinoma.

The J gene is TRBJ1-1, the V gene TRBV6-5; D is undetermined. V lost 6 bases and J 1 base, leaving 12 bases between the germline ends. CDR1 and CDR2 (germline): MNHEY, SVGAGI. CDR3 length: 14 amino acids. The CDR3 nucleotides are TGTGCCAGCAGCCCGGGCACATGGAACACTGAAGCTTTCTTT. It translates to CASSPGTWNTEAFF.

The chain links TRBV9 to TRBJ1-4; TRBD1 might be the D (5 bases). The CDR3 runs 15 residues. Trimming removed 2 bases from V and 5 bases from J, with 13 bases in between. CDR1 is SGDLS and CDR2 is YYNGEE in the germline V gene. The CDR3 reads CASSVGTGFNEKLFF. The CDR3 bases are TGTGCCAGCAGCGTGGGAACAGGCTTCAATGAAAAACTGTTTTTT. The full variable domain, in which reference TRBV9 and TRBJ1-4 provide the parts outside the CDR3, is DSGVTQTPKHLITATGQRVTLRCSPRSGDLSVYWYQQSLDQGLQFLIQYYNGEERAKGNILERFSAQQFPDLHSELNLSSLELGDSALYFCASSVGTGFNEKLFFGSGTQLSVL.

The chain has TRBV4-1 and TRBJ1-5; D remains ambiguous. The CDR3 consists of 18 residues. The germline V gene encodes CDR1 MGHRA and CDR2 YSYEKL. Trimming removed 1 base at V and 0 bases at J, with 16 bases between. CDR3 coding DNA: TGCGCCAGCAGCCAAGTTAATATGGGATTTTATAGCAATCAGCCCCAGCATTTT. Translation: CASSQVNMGFYSNQPQHF.

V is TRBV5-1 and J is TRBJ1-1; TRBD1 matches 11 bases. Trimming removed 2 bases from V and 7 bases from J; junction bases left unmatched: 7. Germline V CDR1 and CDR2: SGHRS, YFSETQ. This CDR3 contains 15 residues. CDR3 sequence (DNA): TGCGCCAGCAGCTTACGGACAGGGGGCGCCGGTGAAGCTTTCTTT. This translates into CASSLRTGGAGEAFF.

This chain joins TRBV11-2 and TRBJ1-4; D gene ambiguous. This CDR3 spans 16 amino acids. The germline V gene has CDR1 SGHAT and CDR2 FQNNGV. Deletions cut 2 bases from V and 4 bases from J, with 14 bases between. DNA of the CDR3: TGTGCCAGCAGCTTAAAAAGTTCGGCGATTAATGAAAAACTGTTTTTT. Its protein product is CASSLKSSAINEKLFF.

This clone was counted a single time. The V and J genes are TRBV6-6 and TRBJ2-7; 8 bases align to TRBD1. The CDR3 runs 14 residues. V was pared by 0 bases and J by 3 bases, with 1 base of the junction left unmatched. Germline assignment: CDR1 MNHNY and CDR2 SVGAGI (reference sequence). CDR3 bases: TGTGCCAGCAGTTACTCACAGGGGGGCTACGAGCAGTACTTC. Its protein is CASSYSQGGYEQYF.

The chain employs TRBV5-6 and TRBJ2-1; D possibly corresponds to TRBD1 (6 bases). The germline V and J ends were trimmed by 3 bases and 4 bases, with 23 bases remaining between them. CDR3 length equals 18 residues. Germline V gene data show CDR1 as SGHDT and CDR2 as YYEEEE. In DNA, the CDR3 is TGTGCCAGCAGCTCTACGGACAGCCACCGTCTCCGGTACAATGAGCAGTTCTTC. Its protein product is CASSSTDSHRLRYNEQFF.

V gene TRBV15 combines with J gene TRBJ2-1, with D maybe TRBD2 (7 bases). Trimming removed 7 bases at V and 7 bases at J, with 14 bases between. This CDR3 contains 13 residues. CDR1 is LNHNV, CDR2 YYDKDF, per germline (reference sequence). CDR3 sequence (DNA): TGTGCCACCAACGTGGGGGGGCGAAATGAGCAGTTCTTC. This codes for CATNVGGRNEQFF.

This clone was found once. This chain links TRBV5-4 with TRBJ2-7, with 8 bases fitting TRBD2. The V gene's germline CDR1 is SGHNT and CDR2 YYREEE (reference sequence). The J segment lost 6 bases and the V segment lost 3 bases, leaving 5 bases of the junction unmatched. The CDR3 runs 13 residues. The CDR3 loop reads CASSYRTSREQYF. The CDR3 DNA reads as TGTGCCAGCAGCTACCGGACTAGCCGCGAGCAGTACTTC.

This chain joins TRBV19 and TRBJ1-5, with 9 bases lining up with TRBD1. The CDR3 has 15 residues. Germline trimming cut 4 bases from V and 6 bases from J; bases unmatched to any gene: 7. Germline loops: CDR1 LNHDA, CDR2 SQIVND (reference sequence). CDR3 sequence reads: CASSTRGQGSQPQHF. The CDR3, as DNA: TGTGCCAGTAGTACAAGGGGACAGGGAAGTCAGCCCCAGCATTTT.

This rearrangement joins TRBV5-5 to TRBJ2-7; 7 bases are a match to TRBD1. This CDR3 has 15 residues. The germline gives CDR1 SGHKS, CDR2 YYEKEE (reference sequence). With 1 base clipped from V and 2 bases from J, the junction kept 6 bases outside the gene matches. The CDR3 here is CASSLIQGETYEQYF. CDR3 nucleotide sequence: TGTGCCAGCAGCTTGATCCAGGGGGAGACCTACGAGCAGTACTTC.

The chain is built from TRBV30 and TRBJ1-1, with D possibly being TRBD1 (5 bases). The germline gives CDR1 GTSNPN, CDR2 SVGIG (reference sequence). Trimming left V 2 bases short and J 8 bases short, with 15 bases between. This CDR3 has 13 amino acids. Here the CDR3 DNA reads TGTGCCTGGAGTAGAGAAGGGGCCGGAGAAGCTTTCTTT. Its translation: CAWSREGAGEAFF. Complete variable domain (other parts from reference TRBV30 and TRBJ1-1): SQTIHQWPATLVQPVGSPLSLECTVEGTSNPNLYWYRQAAGRGLQLLFYSVGIGQISSEVPQNLSASRPQDRQFILSSKKLLLSDSGFYLCAWSREGAGEAFFGQGTRLTVV.

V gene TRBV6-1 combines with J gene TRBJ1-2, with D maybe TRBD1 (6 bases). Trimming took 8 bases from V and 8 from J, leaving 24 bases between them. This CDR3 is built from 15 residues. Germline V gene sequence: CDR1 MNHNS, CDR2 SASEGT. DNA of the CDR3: TGTGCCAGCGGGTTTGTGGGGGGCTCTTCGGGAGGCTACACCTTC. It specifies CASGFVGGSSGGYTF.

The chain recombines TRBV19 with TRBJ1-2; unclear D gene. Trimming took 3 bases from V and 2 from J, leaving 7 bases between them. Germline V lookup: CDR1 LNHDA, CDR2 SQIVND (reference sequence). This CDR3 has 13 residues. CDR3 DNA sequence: TGTGCCAGTAGTATTCACACCAACTATGGCTACACCTTC. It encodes CASSIHTNYGYTF.

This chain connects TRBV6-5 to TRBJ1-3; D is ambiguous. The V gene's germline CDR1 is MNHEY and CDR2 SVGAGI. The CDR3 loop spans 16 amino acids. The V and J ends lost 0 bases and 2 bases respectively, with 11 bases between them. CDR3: CASSYSSQPTGNTIYF. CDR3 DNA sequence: TGTGCCAGCAGTTACTCGAGTCAGCCGACTGGAAACACCATATATTTT.

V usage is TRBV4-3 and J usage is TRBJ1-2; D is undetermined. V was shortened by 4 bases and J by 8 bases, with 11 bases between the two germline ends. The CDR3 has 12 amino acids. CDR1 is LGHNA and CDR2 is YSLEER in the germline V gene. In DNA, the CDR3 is TGCGCCAGCAGCCTTTTCGCGTGGGGCTACACCTTC. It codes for CASSLFAWGYTF.

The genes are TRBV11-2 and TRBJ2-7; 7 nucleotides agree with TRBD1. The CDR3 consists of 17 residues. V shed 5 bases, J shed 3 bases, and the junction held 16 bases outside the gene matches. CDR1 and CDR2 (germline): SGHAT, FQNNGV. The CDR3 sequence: CASSPRRETGTIYEQYF. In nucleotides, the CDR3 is TGTGCCAGCAGCCCGCGCCGCGAGACAGGGACAATCTACGAGCAGTACTTC.

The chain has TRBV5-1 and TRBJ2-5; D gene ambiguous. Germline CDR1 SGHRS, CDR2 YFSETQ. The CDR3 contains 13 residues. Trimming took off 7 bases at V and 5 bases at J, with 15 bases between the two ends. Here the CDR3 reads CASGQGEGETQYF. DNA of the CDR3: TGCGCCAGCGGCCAAGGCGAAGGCGAGACCCAGTACTTC. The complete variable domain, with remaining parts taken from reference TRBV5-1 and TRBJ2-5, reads KAGVTQTPRYLIKTRGQQVTLSCSPISGHRSVSWYQQTPGQGLQFLFEYFSETQRNKGNFPGRFSGRQFSNSRSEMNVSTLELGDSALYLCASGQGEGETQYFGPGTRLLVL.

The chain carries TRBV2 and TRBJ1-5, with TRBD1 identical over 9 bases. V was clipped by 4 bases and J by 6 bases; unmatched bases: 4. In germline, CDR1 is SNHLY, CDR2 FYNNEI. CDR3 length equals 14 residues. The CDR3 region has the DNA TGTGCCAGCAGTGCCGGACAGGGGAGTCAGCCCCAGCATTTT. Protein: CASSAGQGSQPQHF.

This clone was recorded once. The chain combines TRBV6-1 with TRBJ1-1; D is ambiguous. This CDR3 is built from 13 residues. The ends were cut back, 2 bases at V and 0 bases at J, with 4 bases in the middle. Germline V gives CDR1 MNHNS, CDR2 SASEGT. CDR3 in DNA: TGTGCCAGCAGTGAATCCTTGAACACTGAAGCTTTCTTT. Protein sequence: CASSESLNTEAFF.

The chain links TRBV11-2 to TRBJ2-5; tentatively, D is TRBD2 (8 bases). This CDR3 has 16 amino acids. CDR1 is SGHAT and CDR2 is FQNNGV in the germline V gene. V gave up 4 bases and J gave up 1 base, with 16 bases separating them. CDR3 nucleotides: TGTGCCAGCAGCTCGGGACTAGGGGGCCCCCAAGAGACCCAGTACTTC. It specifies CASSSGLGGPQETQYF.

The CDR3 loop reads CASNTGVGIAKNIQYF. The CDR3 DNA sequence: TGTGCCAGCAATACGGGGGTGGGGATAGCCAAAAACATTCAGTACTTC. V gene TRBV19 combines with J gene TRBJ2-4, with D maybe TRBD2 (6 bases). The CDR3 covers 16 residues. Germline CDR1 LNHDA, CDR2 SQIVND (reference sequence). The germline V and J ends were trimmed by 9 bases and 0 bases, with 18 bases remaining between them.

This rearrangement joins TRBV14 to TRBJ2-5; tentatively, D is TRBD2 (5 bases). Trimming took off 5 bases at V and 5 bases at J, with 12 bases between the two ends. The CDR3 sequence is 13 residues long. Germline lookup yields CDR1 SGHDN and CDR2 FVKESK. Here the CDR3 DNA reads TGTGCCAGCAGCTGGGAGTACGGGGAGACCCAGTACTTC. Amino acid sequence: CASSWEYGETQYF.

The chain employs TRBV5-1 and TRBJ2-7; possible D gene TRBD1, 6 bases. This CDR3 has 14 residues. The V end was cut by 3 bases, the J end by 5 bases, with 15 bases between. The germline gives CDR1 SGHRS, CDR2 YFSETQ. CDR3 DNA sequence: TGCGCCAGCAGCTCGTCGACAGGCCGGAACGAGCAGTACTTC. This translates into CASSSSTGRNEQYF.

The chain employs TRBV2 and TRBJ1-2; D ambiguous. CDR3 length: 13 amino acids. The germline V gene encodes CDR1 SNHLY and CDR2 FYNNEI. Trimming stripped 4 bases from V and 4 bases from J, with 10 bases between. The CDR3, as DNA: TGTGCCAGCAGTGGAAGGGCCACCTATGGCTACACCTTC. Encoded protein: CASSGRATYGYTF.

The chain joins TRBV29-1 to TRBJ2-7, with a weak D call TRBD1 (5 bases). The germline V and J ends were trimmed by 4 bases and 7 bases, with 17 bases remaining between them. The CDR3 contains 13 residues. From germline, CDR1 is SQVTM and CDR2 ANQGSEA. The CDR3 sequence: CSVVLWQGGEQYF. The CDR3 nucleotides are TGCAGCGTTGTTCTCTGGCAGGGTGGGGAGCAGTACTTC.

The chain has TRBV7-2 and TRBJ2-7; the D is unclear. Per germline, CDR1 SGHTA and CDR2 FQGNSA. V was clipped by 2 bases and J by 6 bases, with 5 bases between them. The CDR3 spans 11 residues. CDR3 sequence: CASSLNGEQYF. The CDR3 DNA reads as TGTGCCAGCAGCTTAAACGGCGAGCAGTACTTC.

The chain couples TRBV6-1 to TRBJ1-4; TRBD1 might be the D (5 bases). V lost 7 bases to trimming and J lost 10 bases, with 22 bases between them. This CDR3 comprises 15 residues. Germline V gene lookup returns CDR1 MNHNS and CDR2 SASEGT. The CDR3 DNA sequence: TGTGCCAGCAAGATTGAGGACAAACAAAGTGCAAAACTGTTTTTT. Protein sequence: CASKIEDKQSAKLFF.

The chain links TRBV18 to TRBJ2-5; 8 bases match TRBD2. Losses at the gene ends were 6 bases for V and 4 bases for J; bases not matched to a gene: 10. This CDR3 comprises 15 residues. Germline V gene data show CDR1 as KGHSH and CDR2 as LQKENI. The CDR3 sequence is CASSPIGTRGETQYF. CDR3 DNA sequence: TGTGCCAGCTCCCCGATCGGGACTAGGGGAGAGACCCAGTACTTC.

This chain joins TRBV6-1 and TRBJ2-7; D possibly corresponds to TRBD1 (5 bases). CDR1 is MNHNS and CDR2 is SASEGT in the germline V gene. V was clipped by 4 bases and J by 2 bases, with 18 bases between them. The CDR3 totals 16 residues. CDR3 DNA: TGTGCCAGCAGTGTAGCTGCAGGGAATTCCCCCTACGAGCAGTACTTC. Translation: CASSVAAGNSPYEQYF.

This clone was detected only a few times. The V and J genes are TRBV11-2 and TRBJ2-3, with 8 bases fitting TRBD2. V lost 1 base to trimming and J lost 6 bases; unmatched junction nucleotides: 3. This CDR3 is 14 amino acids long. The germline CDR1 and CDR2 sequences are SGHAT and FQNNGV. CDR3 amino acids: CASSLAGGRDTQYF. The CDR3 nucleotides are TGTGCCAGCAGCTTAGCGGGGGGGAGGGATACGCAGTATTTT. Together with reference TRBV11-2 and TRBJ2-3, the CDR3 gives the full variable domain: EAGVAQSPRYKIIEKRQSVAFWCNPISGHATLYWYQQILGQGPKLLIQFQNNGVVDDSQLPKDRFSAERLKGVDSTLKIQPAKLEDSAVYLCASSLAGGRDTQYFGPGTRLTVL.

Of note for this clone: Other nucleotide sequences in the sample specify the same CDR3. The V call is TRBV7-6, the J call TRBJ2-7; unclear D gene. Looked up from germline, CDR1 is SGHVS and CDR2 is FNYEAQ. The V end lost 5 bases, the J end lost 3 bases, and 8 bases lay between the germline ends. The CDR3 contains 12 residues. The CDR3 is CASSPDRYEQYF. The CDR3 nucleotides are TGTGCCAGCAGCCCTGACCGCTACGAGCAGTACTTC.